These T cell receptor beta chains were read from a single sample in a study of blood T cells in healthy people across ages. Each CDR3 protein gets one entry after TCRdb re-called the 5' RACE reads with MiXCR. Here the sample spans about 970,000 distinct CDR3 sequences, roughly 50% being singletons. Sequences were obtained from blood. The source of these receptors is a woman aged 55-70 years in good health. CDR3s include the opening cysteine and the closing phenylalanine or tryptophan. D genes are given only for firm matches. Where a row states a size, it is once, few, many or the class of an expanded clone; other rows omit it.

TRBJ2-3,TRBD2,few,TRBV11-2,TGTGCCAGCAGCTCTAGCGGGAGGGGAACAGATACGCAGTATTTT,CASSSSGRGTDTQYF
TRBJ2-1,.,.,TRBV7-9,TGTGCCAGCAGCCCAAGTGGGGGAGCCTCCGATGAGCAGTTCTTC,CASSPSGGASDEQFF
TRBJ1-1,.,.,TRBV18,TGTGCCAGCTCACCGGAACGGAACACTGAAGCTTTCTTT,CASSPERNTEAFF
TRBJ2-3,TRBD1,few,TRBV25-1,TGTGCCAGCAGTGAATGGGGAGACAGGGAAAATCGGTATTTT,CASSEWGDRENRYF
TRBJ2-3,TRBD2,few,TRBV7-9,TGTGCCAGCAGCACCCGGGCTAGCGGGAGTATGAGGGAGAACACAGATACGCAGTATTTT,CASSTRASGSMRENTDTQYF
TRBJ2-7,.,.,TRBV20-1,TGCAGTGCTAGTCCCCCCATCAAGTACGAGCAGTACTTC,CSASPPIKYEQYF
TRBJ2-5,.,.,TRBV7-2,TGTGCCATCGGACCTTCCCAAGAGACCCAGTACTTC,CAIGPSQETQYF
TRBJ2-7,.,.,TRBV28,TGTGCCAGCAGTTTATTCCCGAAGGGCGAGTACTTC,CASSLFPKGEYF
TRBJ2-3,.,once,TRBV5-1,TGCGCCAGCAGCCGCGTTGCGGGGTGGACAGATACGCAGTATTTT,CASSRVAGWTDTQYF
TRBJ2-3,TRBD2,.,TRBV28,TGTGCCAGCAGTGAGACACTAGCGGGAGGGACAGATACGCAGTATTTT,CASSETLAGGTDTQYF
TRBJ2-7,TRBD2,few,TRBV4-1,TGCGCCAGCAGCCAAGATGGTGGGAGCGGGACTTTTTACGAGCAGTACTTC,CASSQDGGSGTFYEQYF
TRBJ2-3,.,.,TRBV15,TGTGCCACCAGCACTGGACTGACGAGCACAGATACGCAGTATTTT,CATSTGLTSTDTQYF
TRBJ2-5,.,.,TRBV30,TGTGCCTGGAGTTTTTCCATGGAGACCCAGTACTTC,CAWSFSMETQYF
TRBJ2-7,TRBD2,.,TRBV20-1,TGCAGTGCTACAGGACTAGCGGGGTCCTTTTCCTACGAGCAGTACTTC,CSATGLAGSFSYEQYF
TRBJ2-7,.,.,TRBV7-9,TGTGCCAGCAGCTTAGTGCAAGGGTTCGAGCAGTACTTC,CASSLVQGFEQYF
TRBJ2-3,.,.,TRBV28,TGTGCCAGCAGTCTCGTGCAAGATACGCAGTATTTT,CASSLVQDTQYF
TRBJ2-1,.,.,TRBV10-3,TGTGCCACCGGGCGGTGGGACGACAATGAGCAGTTCTTC,CATGRWDDNEQFF
TRBJ2-5,TRBD1,.,TRBV20-1,TGCAGTGCTAGGACAGGGGGCCAAGAGACCCAGTACTTC,CSARTGGQETQYF
TRBJ2-7,.,once,TRBV9,TGTGCCAGCAGCGGAGCGGAGGACTACGAGCAGTACTTC,CASSGAEDYEQYF
TRBJ2-7,.,few,TRBV20-1,TGCAGTGCTAGAGATGGCAGGATCTCCTACGAGCAGTACTTC,CSARDGRISYEQYF
TRBJ1-2,TRBD1,.,TRBV4-2,TGTGCCAGCAGCCAGGGACAGGGAGGCGGCTTTGACTATGGCTACACCTTC,CASSQGQGGGFDYGYTF
TRBJ2-7,TRBD2,.,TRBV28,TGTGCCAGCAGTTTCTCCGTCGGCGGGAGTTCCTACGAGCAGTACTTC,CASSFSVGGSSYEQYF
TRBJ2-1,.,.,TRBV2,TGTGCCAGCGGTGTAAATTTCGGGGGTAATGAGCAGTTCTTC,CASGVNFGGNEQFF
TRBJ2-1,.,few,TRBV2,TGTGCCAGCAAGGGGTGGGAGGTCCCCAATGAGCAGTTCTTC,CASKGWEVPNEQFF
TRBJ1-4,.,.,TRBV6-6,TGTGCCAGCAGTTACCCTGGAGGGGACTCCAGAAAACTGTTTTTT,CASSYPGGDSRKLFF
TRBJ2-3,.,few,TRBV7-2,TGTGCCACCTCGGTTGGGCACAGCACAGATACGCAGTATTTT,CATSVGHSTDTQYF
TRBJ2-1,.,.,TRBV20-1,TGCAGTGCTAGAGATCGGGCTAGCCATATGGGCTATGAGCAGTTCTTC,CSARDRASHMGYEQFF
TRBJ2-7,.,.,TRBV7-2,TGTGCCAGCAGCTTAGCGCGTATCGGGCCCTACGAGCAGTACTTC,CASSLARIGPYEQYF
TRBJ2-7,TRBD1,.,TRBV20-1,TGCAGTGCACTAGACCGGGACAGGCTGTACGAGCAGTACTTC,CSALDRDRLYEQYF
TRBJ2-1,.,once,TRBV20-1,TGCAGTGCTAGAGCGGGAATCCCCTACAATGGGCAGTTCTTC,CSARAGIPYNGQFF
TRBJ2-3,TRBD2,few,TRBV28,TGTGCCAGCAGTTTCCGACTAGCGGGAGGGCCTGCCGCAGATACGCAGTATTTT,CASSFRLAGGPAADTQYF
TRBJ2-1,.,.,TRBV12-5,TGTGCTAGTGGTTTTAGCGGCAATGAGCAGTTCTTC,CASGFSGNEQFF
TRBJ2-5,TRBD2,.,TRBV24-1,TGTGCCACCAGTGATTTGCCCGGACTAGTTTCGTCCCAGTACTTC,CATSDLPGLVSSQYF
TRBJ2-1,.,few,TRBV20-1,TGCAGTGCCTCGCATGTAAATGGTGAGCAGTTCTTC,CSASHVNGEQFF
TRBJ2-1,TRBD1,.,TRBV9,TGTGCCAGCAGCGTAGGGACAGGGAACGTCAATGAGCAGTTCTTC,CASSVGTGNVNEQFF
TRBJ2-1,.,.,TRBV6-5,TGTGCCAGCAGTTTCAACAGGGACTATGAGCAGTTCTTC,CASSFNRDYEQFF
TRBJ2-1,.,.,TRBV4-3,TGCGCCAGCAGCCCCCGGGACTCGGGGAGGAGGGGGCAGTTCTTC,CASSPRDSGRRGQFF
TRBJ1-2,.,.,TRBV7-9,TGTGCCAGCAGCCACGAGAGTAGAACTATGGGCTACACCTTC,CASSHESRTMGYTF
TRBJ2-3,TRBD2,.,TRBV13,TGTGCCAGCAGACTAGCGGGAGGCTCTGGTACGCAGTATTTT,CASRLAGGSGTQYF
TRBJ2-1,TRBD2,many,TRBV20-1,TGCAGTGCAGCCGGGACTACCTTACATGAGCAGTTCTTC,CSAAGTTLHEQFF
TRBJ2-3,TRBD2,.,TRBV9,TGTGCCAGCAGCGTTCAGGGACTAGCGGTTGGCCGAGATACGCAGTATTTT,CASSVQGLAVGRDTQYF